This TCR beta chain was identified during a study of CD8 T cells in Susac syndrome. Reverse transcription used roughly 0.45 to 1 ug RNA and random hexamers. TCRdb fed the immunoSEQ multiplex PCR reads into MiXCR, producing one record per CDR3 protein. The sample consists of 150,000 or so distinct CDR3 sequences, roughly 94% of them appearing once. The V gene's germline CDR1 is MNHEY and CDR2 SVGEGT. There are 15 residues in the CDR3. Between the trimmed V and J ends, which lost 0 bases and 3 bases, there was a span of 11 bases. This TCR was recovered from a human donor with multiple sclerosis. The sample taken for sequencing was CD4+ T cells from PBMCs. This rearrangement joins TRBV6-2 or TRBV6-3 to TRBJ1-1; D is perhaps TRBD1 (5 bases). The CDR3 DNA is TGTGCCAGCAGTTACTCGACTTTGGGGGACACTGAAGCTTTCTTT. This gives the protein CASSYSTLGDTEAFF.